These T cell receptor beta chains were read from a single sample in a study of blood T cells in healthy people across ages. MiXCR, applied by TCRdb to the 5' RACE reads, yields one record per CDR3 protein. The sample lists about 1,400,000 distinct CDR3 sequences; roughly 59% were seen once. Material for sequencing was blood. These receptors came from a man aged 18 to 35 in good health. CDR3s include the opening cysteine and the closing phenylalanine or tryptophan. The D gene is left open where the match is weak. Clone size appears in some rows only: once, few, many, or a class for an expanded clone.

v_gene	d_gene	abundance	j_gene	CDR3nt	CDR3aa
TRBV29-1	TRBD1	.	TRBJ1-1	TGCAGCGTCTCGGACAGGGACACTGAAGCTTTCTTT	CSVSDRDTEAFF
TRBV6-2/TRBV6-3	.	.	TRBJ2-3	TGTGCCAGCAGTCCCAAGCGCGGGGCTTTCACAGATACGCAGTATTTT	CASSPKRGAFTDTQYF
TRBV30	TRBD1	.	TRBJ2-7	TGTGCCTGGGACAGGGATTACGAGCAGTACTTC	CAWDRDYEQYF
TRBV6-5	.	.	TRBJ1-3	TGTGCCAGCAGTTACCGAGCGCGGGGGGACCTCTCTGGAAACACCATATATTTT	CASSYRARGDLSGNTIYF
TRBV7-2	.	many	TRBJ2-7	TGTGCCAGCAGCTTAATGTACGAGCAGTACTTC	CASSLMYEQYF
TRBV6-1	TRBD2	many	TRBJ2-2	TGTGCCGCCGCACTAGCGGGAGTCACCGGGGAGCTGTTTTTT	CAAALAGVTGELFF
TRBV20-1	TRBD2	.	TRBJ2-7	TGCAGTGCTAGGGTTCGGGGGGTGGGCGAGCAGTACTTC	CSARVRGVGEQYF
TRBV7-9	.	.	TRBJ2-7	TGTGCCAGCAGCTTACAGGGGACCGAGCAGTACTTC	CASSLQGTEQYF
TRBV3-1	.	.	TRBJ2-1	TGTGCCAGCAGTCACGGGCCATTTGAGCAGTTCTTC	CASSHGPFEQFF
TRBV20-1	TRBD2	few	TRBJ2-1	TGCAGTGCGCCGGGACTAGCGGTCTCCTACAATGAGCAGTTCTTC	CSAPGLAVSYNEQFF
TRBV12-3/TRBV12-4	.	.	TRBJ1-2	TGTGCCAGCAGTTTGAGAAACAGTAACTATGGCTACACCTTC	CASSLRNSNYGYTF
TRBV28	TRBD2	.	TRBJ2-5	TGTGCCAGCAGCAGCGGGGGGCGCAATGAGCAGTACTTC	CASSSGGRNEQYF
TRBV29-1	.	.	TRBJ2-3	TGCAGCGTTGAAGATCTTTATAGCGGCGACACAGATACGCAGTATTTT	CSVEDLYSGDTDTQYF
TRBV3-1	.	.	TRBJ1-2	TGTGCCAGCAGCCAAGAGTTCTCAGAAGCCTATGGCTACACCTTC	CASSQEFSEAYGYTF
TRBV12-3/TRBV12-4	.	.	TRBJ2-7	TGTGCCAGCAGTTTGCGGGCGGTAAGCTCCTACGAGCAGTACTTC	CASSLRAVSSYEQYF